Below, 27 T cell receptor beta chains from the same sample are listed, as sequenced in a study of cytomegalovirus exposure and HLA in healthy donors. Sequenced by immunoSEQ multiplex PCR; TCRdb stores in-frame clones only, minus some. This sample has 50,000 or so clones; approximately 89% occur once, and the top ten carry around 9.2%. Sample: PBMCs. The origin of the receptors is a woman between 18 and 29 years old in good health and CMV-seropositive.

As DNA, the CDR3 is TGTGCCAGCAGCTTATCTTCCCAGGGGAACACTGAAGCTTTCTTT. This encodes CASSLSSQGNTEAFF. The chain joins TRBV11-1 to TRBJ1-1, with D maybe TRBD1 (5 bases). The CDR3 is made up of 15 amino acids. The germline CDR1 and CDR2 sequences are SGHAT and FQDESV (reference sequence). The V end lost 2 bases, the J end lost 1 base, and 11 bases lay between the germline ends.

This chain uses TRBV19 with TRBJ1-1; maybe TRBD1 (5 bases). The CDR3 is made up of 14 amino acids. The germline V gene encodes CDR1 LNHDA and CDR2 SQIVND (reference sequence). Trimming removed 5 bases from V and 5 bases from J, with 15 bases in between. CDR3 in amino acids: CASSPGSRGTEAFF. The CDR3 coding sequence is TGTGCCAGTAGTCCCGGGTCTCGGGGGACTGAAGCTTTCTTT.

This clone was detected once. This rearrangement joins TRBV5-4 to TRBJ2-2; 7 nucleotides line up with TRBD1. The germline V gene encodes CDR1 SGHNT and CDR2 YYREEE (reference sequence). Trimming took 2 bases from V and 3 from J; bases not matched to a gene: 1. The CDR3 has 14 residues. The CDR3 is CASSLDRDTGELFF. Written as DNA, the CDR3 is TGTGCCAGCAGCTTAGACAGGGACACCGGGGAGCTGTTTTTT. Together with reference TRBV5-4 and TRBJ2-2, the CDR3 gives the full variable domain: ETGVTQSPTHLIKTRGQQVTLRCSSQSGHNTVSWYQQALGQGPQFIFQYYREEENGRGNFPPRFSGLQFPNYSSELNVNALELDDSALYLCASSLDRDTGELFFGEGSRLTVL.

This chain links TRBV5-1 with TRBJ1-2; 10 bases fit TRBD1. The CDR3 has 15 residues. The germline CDR1 and CDR2 sequences are SGHRS and YFSETQ. Trimming at V came to 1 base and at J to 3 bases, leaving 3 bases not matched to a gene. In DNA form, the CDR3 reads TGCGCCAGCAGCTTGAGACAGGGGGCTGACTATGGCTACACCTTC. This gives the protein CASSLRQGADYGYTF.

This rearrangement joins TRBV6-6 to TRBJ2-5, with 12 bases fitting TRBD2. The CDR3 totals 14 residues. Germline V gene sequence: CDR1 MNHNY, CDR2 SVGAGI (reference sequence). After removal of 7 bases from V and 5 bases from J, the junction contained 5 bases not matched to a gene. The CDR3 is CASKTSGGRETQYF. Here the CDR3 DNA reads TGTGCCAGCAAAACTAGCGGGGGGCGGGAGACCCAGTACTTC.

CDR3 region: CASSLVSGAGELFF. The CDR3 region has the DNA TGTGCCAGCAGCTTAGTATCAGGGGCCGGGGAGCTGTTTTTT. V gene TRBV11-1 combines with J gene TRBJ2-2, with a weak D call TRBD1 (6 bases). The CDR3 covers 14 residues. Germline CDR1 reads SGHAT; CDR2 reads FQDESV (reference sequence). Trimming pared 1 base from V and 6 bases from J, leaving 9 bases between.

The chain links TRBV5-1 to TRBJ1-1, with D perhaps TRBD1 (6 bases). Looked up from germline, CDR1 is SGHRS and CDR2 is YFSETQ. Trimming took 3 bases from V and 7 from J, leaving 10 bases between them. This CDR3 region has 12 residues. The CDR3 sequence is CASSSGQIEAFF. The CDR3 nucleotides are TGCGCCAGCAGCTCAGGACAGATTGAAGCTTTCTTT.

V is TRBV6-1 and J is TRBJ2-1, with D tentatively TRBD2 (6 bases). The CDR3 length is 16 residues. Trimming took 1 base from V and 0 from J, leaving 10 bases between them. Germline loops: CDR1 MNHNS, CDR2 SASEGT. The DNA for the CDR3 is TGTGCCAGCAGTGAAGGTGCAGCGGGCTCCTACAATGAGCAGTTCTTC. This gives the protein CASSEGAAGSYNEQFF.

This rearrangement joins TRBV7-2 to TRBJ2-5; 9 bases align to TRBD1. The J segment lost 2 bases and the V segment lost 5 bases, leaving 3 bases of the junction unmatched. The germline CDR1 and CDR2 sequences are SGHTA and FQGNSA. The CDR3 has 14 residues. Here the CDR3 DNA reads TGTGCCAGCAGCACAGGGGGCCGGCAAGAGACCCAGTACTTC. This translates into CASSTGGRQETQYF.

This clone occurred once. The rearrangement links TRBV28 to TRBJ2-1; TRBD2 matches 9 bases. V gave up 2 bases and J gave up 0 bases; unmatched junction bases: 2. CDR3 length equals 16 residues. Germline V gene sequence: CDR1 MDHEN, CDR2 SYDVKM. The CDR3 bases are TGTGCCAGCAGTTTACGTAGCGGGGGCTCCTACAATGAGCAGTTCTTC. It specifies CASSLRSGGSYNEQFF.

CDR3 nucleotides: TGTGCCAGTAGTATGTGGAGGGGAAAAAGCAATCAGCCCCAGCATTTT. Translation: CASSMWRGKSNQPQHF. The V and J genes are TRBV19 and TRBJ1-5, with D perhaps matching TRBD1 (5 bases). The CDR3 spans 16 residues. V was cut by 3 bases and J by 1 base, with 13 bases left in between. CDR1 and CDR2 from the germline V gene are LNHDA and SQIVND (reference sequence).

This rearrangement joins TRBV28 to TRBJ1-4; no reliable D call. The CDR3 contains 13 residues. Germline V lookup: CDR1 MDHEN, CDR2 SYDVKM. Trimming removed 5 bases from V and 7 bases from J, with 11 bases in between. CDR3 region: CASSTPSGEKLFF. CDR3 coding DNA: TGTGCCAGCAGTACGCCTTCGGGTGAAAAACTGTTTTTT.

The gene calls are TRBV7-2 and TRBJ2-1; 7 bases map to TRBD2. With 3 bases clipped from V and 13 bases from J, the junction kept 9 bases outside the gene matches. CDR3 length: 13 residues. In germline, CDR1 is SGHTA, CDR2 FQGNSA. The CDR3 is CASSFVRGSDQFF. As DNA, the CDR3 is TGTGCCAGCAGCTTCGTACGCGGGAGTGACCAGTTCTTC.

This clone was seen once. This chain uses TRBV30 with TRBJ1-2; TRBD1 is a possible D gene (5 bases). Germline-derived CDR1 and CDR2 are GTSNPN and SVGIG (reference sequence). This CDR3 has 13 residues. Trimming took off 2 bases at V and 2 bases at J, with 9 bases between the two ends. The CDR3 DNA sequence: TGTGCCTGGAGTCCAACAGGAAACTATGGCTACACCTTC. It codes for CAWSPTGNYGYTF.

The genes are TRBV4-3 and TRBJ1-2; a weak D match, TRBD1 (5 bases). V was pared by 0 bases and J by 3 bases, with 14 bases between. The germline V gene encodes CDR1 LGHNA and CDR2 YSLEER. This CDR3 is 16 amino acids long. The CDR3 loop is CASSQDIKAGDYGYTF. DNA of the CDR3: TGCGCCAGCAGCCAAGATATTAAGGCGGGGGACTATGGCTACACCTTC.

CDR3 protein: CASSQEVGNYGYTF. In DNA, the CDR3 is TGTGCCAGCAGCCAAGAGGTCGGGAACTATGGCTACACCTTC. The rearrangement uses TRBV14 and TRBJ1-2; D is unclear. The CDR3 is made up of 14 amino acids. Per germline, CDR1 SGHDN and CDR2 FVKESK. Trimming shortened V by 0 bases and J by 2 bases, and 7 bases separated the two germline ends.

This rearrangement joins TRBV6-1 to TRBJ1-2, with D possibly being TRBD1 (5 bases). Trimming cost V 6 bases and J 3 bases, with 11 bases left between them. The length of the CDR3 is 13 residues. Per the germline V gene, CDR1 is MNHNS and CDR2 is SASEGT. The CDR3: CASSPGGYYGYTF. The CDR3 region has the DNA TGTGCCAGCAGCCCCGGGGGGTACTATGGCTACACCTTC.

This clone was observed a few times. J is TRBJ1-5 and V is TRBV27, with unresolved D. V was pared by 3 bases and J by 3 bases, with 3 bases between. In germline, CDR1 is MNHEY, CDR2 SMNVEV (reference sequence). The CDR3 sequence is 12 residues long. DNA of the CDR3: TGTGCCAGCAGTTTTATCAATCAGCCCCAGCATTTT. Protein product: CASSFINQPQHF.

The chain recombines TRBV28 with TRBJ1-3; 8 nucleotides agree with TRBD1. Germline trimming cut 5 bases from V and 0 bases from J; bases unmatched to any gene: 9. The CDR3 consists of 17 residues. CDR1 MDHEN and CDR2 SYDVKM come from the germline V gene. The CDR3 DNA is TGTGCCAGCAGTCGTGGACAGGGAACACTCTCTGGAAACACCATATATTTT. Its translation is CASSRGQGTLSGNTIYF.

The rearrangement links TRBV4-3 to TRBJ2-7, with 9 bases fitting TRBD1. J was trimmed by 4 bases and V by 2 bases; bases with no gene match: 18. The germline V gene has CDR1 LGHNA and CDR2 YSLEER. The CDR3 covers 19 residues. The chain's CDR3 is CASSQRWGQGLGYRYEQYF. The CDR3 coding sequence is TGCGCCAGCAGCCAACGATGGGGACAGGGCCTAGGGTATCGGTACGAGCAGTACTTC.

The V call is TRBV7-9, the J call TRBJ1-4, with TRBD1 matching over 8 bases. The J segment lost 8 bases and the V segment lost 1 base, leaving 6 bases of the junction unmatched. The CDR3 has 15 amino acids. Germline V gene lookup returns CDR1 SEHNR and CDR2 FQNEAQ (reference sequence). The CDR3 loop is CASSLGGQVAEKLFF. The CDR3, as DNA: TGTGCCAGCAGCTTAGGGGGACAGGTAGCCGAAAAACTGTTTTTT. Based on the CDR3 plus reference TRBV7-9 and TRBJ1-4, the full variable domain is DTGVSQNPRHKITKRGQNVTFRCDPISEHNRLYWYRQTLGQGPEFLTYFQNEAQLEKSRLLSDRFSAERPKGSFSTLEIQRTEQGDSAMYLCASSLGGQVAEKLFFGSGTQLSVL.

In its sample, this clone was seen a few times. The junction and the germline gene differ at one end; a read error may be behind it. The rearrangement uses TRBV19 and TRBJ1-5, with D tentatively TRBD1 (6 bases). This CDR3 is 15 amino acids long. CDR1 is LNHDA, CDR2 SQIVND, per germline (reference sequence). Here the CDR3 DNA reads TGTGCCAGTAGTTTCAGGGGTGAGAGCAACCAGCCCCAGCATTTT. Translated: CASSFRGESNQPQHF.

This chain joins TRBV4-1 and TRBJ2-5; 9 positions agree with TRBD1. The V gene end was trimmed by 0 bases and the J gene end by 1 base; junction bases not matched to a gene: 9. The CDR3 is 18 residues long. Germline V gene sequence: CDR1 MGHRA, CDR2 YSYEKL. Here the CDR3 reads CASSQDRAPGQGQETQYF. The CDR3, as DNA: TGCGCCAGCAGCCAAGATCGGGCTCCGGGACAGGGCCAAGAGACCCAGTACTTC.

The chain recombines TRBV5-1 with TRBJ1-2, with a tentative D call TRBD1 (6 bases). Germline V gives CDR1 SGHRS, CDR2 YFSETQ. V lost 0 bases to trimming and J lost 6 bases, with 9 bases between them. The CDR3 consists of 13 residues. The CDR3 reads CASSLGRTDGYTF. CDR3 nucleotides: TGCGCCAGCAGCTTGGGCCGGACAGATGGCTACACCTTC.

The rearrangement uses TRBV7-6 and TRBJ2-5; D is uncertain. Per the germline V gene, CDR1 is SGHVS and CDR2 is FNYEAQ. V was shortened by 1 base and J by 4 bases, with 10 bases between the two germline ends. The CDR3 runs 14 residues. In nucleotides, the CDR3 is TGTGCCAGCAGCTTAGGTGTTCAGGCAGAGACCCAGTACTTC. Translating it yields CASSLGVQAETQYF.

The chain carries TRBV7-2 and TRBJ2-7, with D perhaps matching TRBD2 (5 bases). Trimming took 5 bases from V and 3 from J, leaving 14 bases between them. Per the germline V gene, CDR1 is SGHTA and CDR2 is FQGNSA. The CDR3 totals 14 residues. The CDR3 reads CASSPTTNYYEQYF. Written as DNA, the CDR3 is TGTGCCAGCAGCCCCACGACTAATTACTACGAGCAGTACTTC.

The chain is built from TRBV27 and TRBJ1-1; the D is unclear. CDR1 MNHEY and CDR2 SMNVEV come from the germline V gene (reference sequence). V dropped 8 bases and J dropped 0 bases, with 4 bases sitting between them. This CDR3 has 11 residues. The CDR3 region has the DNA TGTGCCAGCCGAGTGAACACTGAAGCTTTCTTT. Amino acid sequence: CASRVNTEAFF.